These 15 T cell receptor beta chains originate from one sample sequenced in a study of blood T cells in healthy people across ages. A J-beta primer mix and a sample-barcoded 5' primer were used in a second PCR of about 7 to 11 cycles. One entry per CDR3 protein, called by TCRdb with MiXCR from the 5' RACE reads. Found here are 1.4 million or so distinct CDR3 sequences, around 40% of them singletons; the top ten hold more than 4%. The sample consisted of blood. The receptors come from a woman between 18 and 30 years old in good health.

This clonotype has a count of ten or more. The chain is built from TRBV27 and TRBJ2-6; D is uncertain. CDR1 is MNHEY, CDR2 SMNVEV, per germline (reference sequence). V gave up 2 bases and J gave up 0 bases, with 8 bases separating them. The CDR3 sequence is 16 residues long. The CDR3 DNA follows: TGTGCCAGCAGTTTACGTGGTTCCTCTGGGGCCAACGTCCTGACTTTC. Its protein is CASSLRGSSGANVLTF.

The J gene is TRBJ2-7, the V gene TRBV30; possible D gene TRBD1, 5 bases. V was trimmed by 8 bases and J by 2 bases, leaving 13 bases between them. The germline V gene has CDR1 GTSNPN and CDR2 SVGIG (reference sequence). This CDR3 has 12 residues. The CDR3 region is CATGSGTYEQYF. CDR3 nucleotide sequence: TGTGCCACAGGATCAGGGACCTACGAGCAGTACTTC.

The chain combines TRBV7-2 with TRBJ2-3; 8 bases are shared with TRBD2. Germline V gene data show CDR1 as SGHTA and CDR2 as FQGNSA. The junction had 11 bases not matched to a gene; V was cut back by 2 bases and J by 1 base. The CDR3 runs to 18 residues. The CDR3 protein is CASSLMPGGPPRTDTQYF. Here the CDR3 DNA reads TGTGCCAGCAGCTTAATGCCGGGAGGGCCACCCCGCACAGATACGCAGTATTTT.

V gene TRBV7-8 combines with J gene TRBJ1-2; TRBD1 matches at 8 bases. V lost 3 bases, J lost 4 bases, and 7 bases stayed unmatched. The CDR3 covers 15 residues. Germline CDR1 and CDR2: SGHVS and FQNEAQ. CDR3 in amino acids: CASSFLDRGTYGYTF. As DNA, the CDR3 is TGTGCCAGCAGCTTCCTTGACAGGGGCACCTATGGCTACACCTTC.

CDR3 sequence reads: CASSYSWHSSYNEQFF. Here the CDR3 DNA reads TGTGCCAGCAGTTACTCCTGGCACAGCTCCTACAATGAGCAGTTCTTC. The rearrangement uses TRBV6-2 or TRBV6-3 and TRBJ2-1; unclear D gene. This CDR3 is 16 amino acids long. Trimming shortened V by 0 bases and J by 0 bases, and 9 bases separated the two germline ends. Germline CDR1 reads MNHEY; CDR2 reads SVGEGT.

In its sample, this clonotype was seen a few times. V is TRBV9 and J is TRBJ2-1, with unresolved D. Trimming left V 3 bases short and J 4 bases short, with 8 bases between. This CDR3 has 13 amino acids. The V gene's germline CDR1 is SGDLS and CDR2 YYNGEE. This CDR3 reads CASSAQDYNEQFF. In nucleotides, the CDR3 is TGTGCCAGCAGCGCCCAGGATTACAATGAGCAGTTCTTC.

This chain connects TRBV7-9 to TRBJ1-2; 8 bases match TRBD1. The CDR3 totals 16 residues. Germline V CDR1 and CDR2: SEHNR, FQNEAQ (reference sequence). Unmatched junction bases numbered 7, after V lost 0 bases and J lost 4 bases. The CDR3 DNA follows: TGTGCCAGCAGCTTAGCTGTCCGGACAGGGACCTATGGCTACACCTTC. Protein: CASSLAVRTGTYGYTF.

This clonotype turned up a few times. The chain employs TRBV6-1 and TRBJ1-2; no clear D gene. V was clipped by 5 bases and J by 8 bases, with 15 bases between them. Germline CDR1 MNHNS, CDR2 SASEGT. The CDR3 sequence is 13 residues long. The CDR3 region is CASSQTVLEGYTF. The CDR3 DNA reads TGTGCCAGCAGTCAGACCGTTCTTGAGGGCTACACCTTC.

The rearrangement uses TRBV4-1 and TRBJ2-7, with D possibly TRBD1 on 6 matching bases. The J call is uncertain, as TRBJ2-5 better fits the DNA end. The CDR3 is 16 amino acids. Germline assignment: CDR1 MGHRA and CDR2 YSYEKL. The CDR3 loop is CASSTTLTGLRETQYF. The CDR3 bases are TGCGCCAGCAGCACCACCTTAACAGGGTTAAGAGAGACCCAGTACTTC.

This clonotype was observed a few times. The chain carries TRBV20-1 and TRBJ2-5; D is perhaps TRBD2 (7 bases). V was trimmed by 2 bases and J by 2 bases, leaving 15 bases between them. CDR3 length: 15 amino acids. Germline lookup yields CDR1 DFQATT and CDR2 SNEGSKA (reference sequence). CDR3 sequence (DNA): TGCAGTGCTAGAAAGGTGGGGGGGCCGCAAGAGACCCAGTACTTC. It encodes CSARKVGGPQETQYF.

The table lists this clonotype with a few counts. This chain connects TRBV12-3 or TRBV12-4 to TRBJ1-2; D gene uncertain. V lost 5 bases, J lost 4 bases, and 11 bases lay in between. The CDR3 contains 13 residues. CDR3 sequence (DNA): TGTGCCAGCAGTAACATTGGGCCCTATGGCTACACCTTC. It specifies CASSNIGPYGYTF.

This clonotype was observed a few times. V gene TRBV20-1 combines with J gene TRBJ1-6; D is unresolved. The CDR3 loop spans 17 amino acids. Deletions cut 1 base from V and 2 bases from J, with 15 bases between. Germline V gene lookup returns CDR1 DFQATT and CDR2 SNEGSKA (reference sequence). CDR3 protein: CSARATPGWAYNSPLHF. DNA for the CDR3: TGCAGTGCTAGAGCGACCCCAGGATGGGCCTATAATTCACCCCTCCACTTT.

Remarks on this clonotype: The junction departs from the called germline gene at one end, perhaps through a read error. The chain has TRBV7-9 and TRBJ2-1, with 7 nucleotides matching TRBD1. The germline V gene has CDR1 SEHNR and CDR2 FQNEAQ (reference sequence). CDR3 size: 15 residues. Here the CDR3 reads CASSYQTGANKEQFF. CDR3 sequence (DNA): TGTGCCAGCAGCTACCAAACAGGGGCCAACAAAGAGCAGTTCTTC.

J is TRBJ1-3 and V is TRBV27; 8 bases are shared with TRBD1. Germline lookup yields CDR1 MNHEY and CDR2 SMNVEV (reference sequence). The CDR3 has 16 amino acids. Unmatched junction bases numbered 9, after V lost 5 bases and J lost 3 bases. The CDR3 DNA is TGTGCCAGCAGTGAGAGACAGGGGAGATTTGGAAACACCATATATTTT. Translated: CASSERQGRFGNTIYF.

This rearrangement joins TRBV4-2 to TRBJ2-1, with TRBD2 matching 12 bases. J lost 9 bases, V lost 5 bases, and 11 bases had no gene match. Germline V CDR1 and CDR2: LGHNA, YNFKEQ. CDR3 length equals 16 residues. CDR3: CASSYRLTSGRGEQFF. In DNA form, the CDR3 reads TGTGCCAGCAGCTACCGGCTGACTAGCGGGAGAGGTGAGCAGTTCTTC.